Below, 32 T cell receptor beta chains from the same sample are listed, as sequenced in a study of identical twins. TCRdb fed the 5' RACE reads into MiXCR, producing one record per CDR3 protein. The sample lists about 660,000 distinct CDR3 sequences, around 8.6% occurring once. The data were also submitted as part of a second study, on yellow fever vaccine responses in identical twins.

The specimen was PBMCs. The receptors here all came from a woman under 30 in good health.

This clonotype was counted only a few times. The chain has TRBV19 and TRBJ2-1, with D perhaps matching TRBD1 (6 bases). The CDR3 has 14 residues. Germline CDR1 and CDR2: LNHDA and SQIVND (reference sequence). With 7 bases removed from V and 7 bases from J, the gap between germline ends came to 17 bases. The CDR3 nucleotides read TGTGCCAGTACCAGGACAGTTGGGGCGAATGAGCAGTTCTTC. This encodes CASTRTVGANEQFF.

This clonotype was detected a few times. The chain combines TRBV14 with TRBJ2-7; 9 nucleotides match TRBD2. J gave up 0 bases and V 4 bases, and 4 bases lay outside the gene matches. Germline assignment: CDR1 SGHDN and CDR2 FVKESK. This CDR3 comprises 15 residues. The CDR3 reads CASSRGLASSYEQYF. The CDR3 bases are TGTGCCAGCAGCCGAGGACTAGCGAGCTCCTACGAGCAGTACTTC.

At least ten counts were recorded for this clonotype. The chain is built from TRBV20-1 and TRBJ1-1; possible D gene TRBD1, 5 bases. The V end was cut by 3 bases, the J end by 1 base, with 9 bases between. Germline loops: CDR1 DFQATT, CDR2 SNEGSKA (reference sequence). This CDR3 spans 13 amino acids. CDR3 in amino acids: CSARGTANTEAFF. The CDR3 nucleotides are TGCAGTGCTAGGGGGACGGCGAACACTGAAGCTTTCTTT.

This clonotype was counted only a few times. The chain couples TRBV6-1 to TRBJ2-5, with TRBD1 matching over 11 bases. Trimming removed 6 bases from V and 4 bases from J; junction bases left unmatched: 13. This CDR3 has 17 amino acids. The germline V gene has CDR1 MNHNS and CDR2 SASEGT. The CDR3 here is CASSRNLRDRGGETQYF. DNA for the CDR3: TGTGCCAGCAGCCGAAACCTCCGGGACAGGGGGGGAGAGACCCAGTACTTC.

The gene calls are TRBV27 and TRBJ2-3; TRBD2 might be the D (7 bases). The CDR3 loop spans 14 amino acids. In germline, CDR1 is MNHEY, CDR2 SMNVEV (reference sequence). V was clipped by 8 bases and J by 2 bases, with 14 bases between them. The CDR3 coding sequence is TGTGCCAGCGCGGGGGCGGGCAACACAGATACGCAGTATTTT. It encodes CASAGAGNTDTQYF.

In its sample, this clonotype was seen many times. This sequence joins TRBV5-1 and TRBJ2-5, with a possible D match to TRBD1 (5 bases). V dropped 0 bases and J dropped 6 bases, with 15 bases sitting between them. CDR1 SGHRS and CDR2 YFSETQ come from the germline V gene. This CDR3 has 15 residues. This chain's CDR3 is CASSLAGRDGQTQYF. CDR3 nucleotides: TGCGCCAGCAGCTTGGCCGGCAGGGATGGACAGACCCAGTACTTC.

The chain is built from TRBV28 and TRBJ2-3, with TRBD1 matching over 8 bases. This CDR3 region has 15 residues. J gave up 3 bases and V 3 bases, and 5 bases lay outside the gene matches. Germline V lookup: CDR1 MDHEN, CDR2 SYDVKM. As DNA, the CDR3 is TGTGCCAGCAGTTTCGGCAGGGGGCTTACAGATACGCAGTATTTT. This sequence encodes CASSFGRGLTDTQYF.

This sequence joins TRBV29-1 and TRBJ2-3; D uncertain. Germline V lookup: CDR1 SQVTM, CDR2 ANQGSEA. V lost 4 bases, J lost 2 bases, and 10 bases lay in between. The CDR3 contains 13 residues. CDR3 residues: CSVGLSYTDTQYF. CDR3 DNA: TGCAGCGTTGGGCTGTCGTACACAGATACGCAGTATTTT.

This clonotype appeared many times. This may come from a read error, since a much larger clone is one base off. The chain combines TRBV29-1 with TRBJ2-3; D not resolved. This CDR3 comprises 12 residues. V lost 2 bases, J lost 0 bases, and 3 bases lay in between. Looked up from germline, CDR1 is SQVTM and CDR2 is ANQGSEA. CDR3 region: CSVEFSTDTQYF. DNA for the CDR3: TGCAGCGTTGAATTCAGCACAGATACGCAGTATTTT.

The genes are TRBV3-1 and TRBJ2-5, with 7 bases fitting TRBD1. The CDR3 sequence is 15 residues long. V shed 7 bases, J shed 5 bases, and the junction held 13 bases outside the gene matches. From germline, CDR1 is LGHDT and CDR2 YNNKEL (reference sequence). The CDR3 loop is CASNRQGSREETQYF. CDR3 nucleotides: TGTGCCAGCAATCGACAGGGCAGTCGTGAGGAGACCCAGTACTTC.

The chain is built from TRBV11-1 and TRBJ2-3, with 9 bases lining up with TRBD2. V trimming: 5 bases; J trimming: 2 bases; junction bases outside the gene matches: 8. The CDR3 length is 16 residues. Germline values: CDR1 SGHAT, CDR2 FQDESV (reference sequence). CDR3 sequence (DNA): TGTGCCAGCAGCCCCTGGACTAGCGTTGTCACAGATACGCAGTATTTT. Protein product: CASSPWTSVVTDTQYF.

This sequence joins TRBV15 and TRBJ2-6, with a weak D call TRBD2 (6 bases). CDR1 is LNHNV, CDR2 YYDKDF, per germline (reference sequence). The CDR3 is made up of 15 amino acids. Trimming stripped 8 bases from V and 4 bases from J, with 15 bases between. This CDR3 reads CATRGTSQGANVLTF. The CDR3 DNA is TGTGCCACCCGGGGGACTTCTCAGGGGGCCAACGTCCTGACTTTC.

The chain employs TRBV25-1 and TRBJ2-5; either TRBD1 or TRBD2 may supply D (5 bases each). Germline lookup yields CDR1 MGHDK and CDR2 SYGVNS. V was shortened by 8 bases and J by 3 bases, with 7 bases between the two germline ends. There are 11 residues in the CDR3. The CDR3 reads CASGGEETQYF. The CDR3 DNA reads as TGTGCCAGCGGGGGTGAAGAGACCCAGTACTTC.

In this sample, this clonotype turned up many times. The chain employs TRBV29-1 and TRBJ2-3; either TRBD1 or TRBD2 may supply D (5 bases each). Trimming shortened V by 7 bases and J by 5 bases, and 16 bases separated the two germline ends. This CDR3 has 13 amino acids. CDR1 SQVTM and CDR2 ANQGSEA come from the germline V gene. The chain's CDR3 is CSGVPGRIDTQYF. CDR3 in DNA: TGCAGCGGCGTACCGGGACGTATAGATACGCAGTATTTT.

The sample holds many counts of this clonotype. This sequence joins TRBV28 and TRBJ1-3, with unresolved D. The CDR3 runs to 14 residues. The V gene's germline CDR1 is MDHEN and CDR2 SYDVKM. Trimming shortened V by 5 bases and J by 1 base, and 9 bases separated the two germline ends. The CDR3 sequence is CASSTKGSGNTIYF. For the CDR3, the DNA is TGTGCCAGCAGTACAAAGGGATCTGGAAACACCATATATTTT.

This clonotype appeared many times. This chain uses TRBV20-1 with TRBJ1-2, with D perhaps matching TRBD1 (5 bases). Between the trimmed V and J ends, which lost 1 base and 0 bases, there was a span of 9 bases. The CDR3 runs 14 residues. CDR1 is DFQATT and CDR2 is SNEGSKA in the germline V gene (reference sequence). The CDR3 loop reads CSARGQPTNYGYTF. CDR3 nucleotides: TGCAGTGCTAGAGGACAGCCAACTAACTATGGCTACACCTTC.

The V call is TRBV14, the J call TRBJ2-7, with a weak D call TRBD1 (6 bases). Germline CDR1 is SGHDN and CDR2 is FVKESK. V was cut by 3 bases and J by 5 bases, with 11 bases left in between. CDR3 length: 13 residues. The CDR3: CASSQWTENEQYF. The CDR3 DNA is TGTGCCAGCAGCCAGTGGACAGAGAACGAGCAGTACTTC. Together with reference TRBV14 and TRBJ2-7, the CDR3 gives the full variable domain: EAGVTQFPSHSVIEKGQTVTLRCDPISGHDNLYWYRRVMGKEIKFLLHFVKESKQDESGMPNNRFLAERTGGTYSTLKVQPAELEDSGVYFCASSQWTENEQYFGPGTRLTVT.

The chain recombines TRBV9 with TRBJ2-7, with D perhaps given as TRBD1 or TRBD2 (5 bases each). This CDR3 is built from 12 residues. The germline V gene has CDR1 SGDLS and CDR2 YYNGEE. The germline V and J ends were trimmed by 3 bases and 9 bases, with 13 bases remaining between them. CDR3 in amino acids: CASSATGAVQYF. CDR3 DNA sequence: TGTGCCAGCAGCGCCACCGGGGCCGTGCAGTACTTC.

The rearrangement joins TRBV29-1 to TRBJ2-1; D is ambiguous. Germline V gene data show CDR1 as SQVTM and CDR2 as ANQGSEA. Trimming removed 6 bases at V and 0 bases at J, with 9 bases between. The CDR3 has 13 residues. CDR3 in amino acids: CSVSEISYNEQFF. CDR3 DNA sequence: TGCAGCGTCTCAGAAATCTCCTACAATGAGCAGTTCTTC.

This clonotype has a count of ten or more. The chain combines TRBV9 with TRBJ2-7; D call uncertain. The V gene's germline CDR1 is SGDLS and CDR2 YYNGEE. Trimming removed 0 bases at V and 5 bases at J, with 6 bases between. CDR3 size: 12 residues. The CDR3 DNA is TGTGCCAGCAGCGTAGTAGGACACGAGCAGTACTTC. Residues: CASSVVGHEQYF.

This chain connects TRBV7-2 to TRBJ2-5; the D gene could be TRBD1 or TRBD2 (5 bases each). In germline, CDR1 is SGHTA, CDR2 FQGNSA. This CDR3 has 13 residues. With 2 bases removed from V and 8 bases from J, the gap between germline ends came to 12 bases. CDR3 DNA sequence: TGTGCCAGCAGCTTACAGGACGGGGCAACCCAGTACTTC. It translates to CASSLQDGATQYF.

The rearrangement joins TRBV12-3 or TRBV12-4 to TRBJ2-1; TRBD2 aligns across 14 bases. J lost 7 bases, V lost 5 bases, and 10 bases had no gene match. This CDR3 has 17 residues. CDR3 bases: TGTGCCAGCAGTACATACGGGACTAGCGGGAGTAAGAATGAGCAGTTCTTC. Protein sequence: CASSTYGTSGSKNEQFF.

The chain joins TRBV18 to TRBJ2-5, with unresolved D. In germline, CDR1 is KGHSH, CDR2 LQKENI. Trimming took off 5 bases at V and 4 bases at J, with 20 bases between the two ends. This CDR3 spans 16 amino acids. CDR3 protein: CASSTNVMGMRETQYF. The CDR3 DNA reads TGTGCCAGCTCAACTAACGTAATGGGGATGCGAGAGACCCAGTACTTC.

The V call is TRBV18, the J call TRBJ2-1, with D possibly matching TRBD2 (6 bases). Germline V gene sequence: CDR1 KGHSH, CDR2 LQKENI. CDR3 length equals 15 residues. V gave up 6 bases and J gave up 7 bases, with 19 bases separating them. CDR3 DNA sequence: TGTGCCAGCTCCCCAGTTGGTGGCGGGGCTAATGAGCAGTTCTTC. Translation: CASSPVGGGANEQFF.

J is TRBJ1-6 and V is TRBV2; no reliable D call. V was cut by 1 base and J by 13 bases, with 17 bases left in between. This CDR3 contains 15 residues. CDR1 is SNHLY, CDR2 FYNNEI, per germline. The CDR3 region is CASSEVGRRARPLHF. The CDR3 coding sequence is TGTGCCAGCAGTGAAGTAGGCAGGAGAGCCCGGCCCCTCCACTTT.

This clonotype was counted a few times. The chain combines TRBV15 with TRBJ1-5, with D possibly being TRBD1 (6 bases). The V gene's germline CDR1 is LNHNV and CDR2 YYDKDF (reference sequence). There are 14 residues in the CDR3. The V end lost 3 bases, the J end lost 6 bases, and 12 bases lay between the germline ends. CDR3 sequence: CATSRDRSSQPQHF. CDR3 in DNA: TGTGCCACCAGCAGGGACAGATCGAGTCAGCCCCAGCATTTT.

This clonotype showed up many times. The CDR3 here is CASCLDQETQYF. The CDR3 DNA is TGTGCCAGCTGTTTAGACCAAGAGACCCAGTACTTC. The chain employs TRBV2 and TRBJ2-5, with D uncertain. CDR1 and CDR2 (germline): SNHLY, FYNNEI. The CDR3 has 12 amino acids. The V gene lost 8 bases and the J gene lost 0 bases, with 7 bases spanning the gap.

This clonotype was recorded at least ten times. The chain joins TRBV5-6 to TRBJ1-1; D call uncertain. Trimming took 9 bases from V and 4 from J, leaving 19 bases between them. Looked up from germline, CDR1 is SGHDT and CDR2 is YYEEEE. CDR3 length: 14 amino acids. CDR3 amino acids: CATGRRTRATEAFF. The CDR3 coding sequence is TGTGCCACTGGCCGACGGACGCGGGCCACTGAAGCTTTCTTT.

This clonotype appeared a few times. The J gene is TRBJ2-3, the V gene TRBV11-3; 8 bases are a match to TRBD1. The J segment lost 5 bases and the V segment lost 1 base, leaving 8 bases of the junction unmatched. Germline V gene sequence: CDR1 SGHNT, CDR2 YENEEA. This CDR3 is built from 16 residues. CDR3 residues: CASSLGGRGREDTQYF. Written as DNA, the CDR3 is TGTGCCAGCAGCTTAGGGGGCAGGGGGCGCGAAGATACGCAGTATTTT.

In its sample, this clonotype was seen many times. The J gene is TRBJ2-1, the V gene TRBV9, with 7 bases fitting TRBD2. Germline lookup yields CDR1 SGDLS and CDR2 YYNGEE. The ends lost 0 bases at V and 7 bases at J; junction bases unmatched: 1. This CDR3 spans 13 amino acids. CDR3 residues: CASSVGGGNEQFF. The CDR3 DNA follows: TGTGCCAGCAGCGTAGGGGGGGGGAATGAGCAGTTCTTC.

In its sample, this clonotype was seen once. The rearrangement joins TRBV5-1 to TRBJ2-1; D possibly corresponds to TRBD1 (6 bases). Germline assignment: CDR1 SGHRS and CDR2 YFSETQ. The V gene lost 2 bases and the J gene lost 6 bases, with 18 bases spanning the gap. This CDR3 comprises 16 residues. The CDR3, as DNA: TGCGCCAGCAGCTTTCTTACAGGGTTGTACGGCAATGAGCAGTTCTTC. Protein: CASSFLTGLYGNEQFF.

The J gene is TRBJ1-1, the V gene TRBV27; 8 nucleotides match TRBD1. This CDR3 is built from 14 residues. V shed 4 bases and J 3 bases; nucleotides not matched to a gene: 4. CDR1 and CDR2 from the germline V gene are MNHEY and SMNVEV (reference sequence). This chain's CDR3 is CASSWDRRDTEAFF. The CDR3 coding sequence is TGTGCCAGCAGTTGGGACAGGCGGGACACTGAAGCTTTCTTT.